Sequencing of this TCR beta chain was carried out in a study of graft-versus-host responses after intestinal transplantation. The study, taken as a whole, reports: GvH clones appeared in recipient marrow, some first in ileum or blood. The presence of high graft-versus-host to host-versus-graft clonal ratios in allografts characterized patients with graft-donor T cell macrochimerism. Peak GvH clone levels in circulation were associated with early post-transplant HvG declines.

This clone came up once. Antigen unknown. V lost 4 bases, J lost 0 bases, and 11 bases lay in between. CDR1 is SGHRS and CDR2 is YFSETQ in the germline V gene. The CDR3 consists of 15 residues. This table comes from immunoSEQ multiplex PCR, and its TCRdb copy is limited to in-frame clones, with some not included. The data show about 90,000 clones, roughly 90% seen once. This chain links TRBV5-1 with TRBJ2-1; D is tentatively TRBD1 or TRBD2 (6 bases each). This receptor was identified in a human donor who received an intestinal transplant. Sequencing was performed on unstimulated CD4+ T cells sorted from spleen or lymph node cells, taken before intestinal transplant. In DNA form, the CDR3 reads TGCGCCAGCAGCCCAGGGGACTTCTCCTACAATGAGCAGTTCTTC. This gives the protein CASSPGDFSYNEQFF.